This T cell receptor beta chain was documented in a study of blood T cell repertoires in COVID-19. Only in-frame clones appear in the TCRdb table, and some are missing; sequencing was by immunoSEQ multiplex PCR. This sample has 250,000 or so clones, with around nine tenths found just once. Clinical history reported by participants formed the basis on which cohorts were assigned. Two consecutive negative NP/OP PCR tests, clearance, or resolved symptoms defined Cohort 3 recovery. From germline, CDR1 is SGHTA and CDR2 FQGTGA. The junction had 1 base not matched to a gene; V was cut back by 4 bases and J by 1 base. This CDR3 spans 15 amino acids. This clone was seen a few times.

This TCR was sampled from a man aged 35-49 years who had recovered from COVID-19. Sequences were obtained from PBMCs or T cells enriched from blood (not recorded which). This chain uses TRBV7-3 with TRBJ2-5, with 12 bases matching TRBD2. DNA for the CDR3: TGTGCCAGCAGCTCGGGACTAGCGGGCCAAGAGACCCAGTACTTC. Translation: CASSSGLAGQETQYF.